The rows below give T cell receptor beta chains drawn from one sample of a study of PD-L1 blockade in urothelial cancer. The protocol was immunoSEQ multiplex PCR, while the TCRdb copy is restricted to in-frame clones and leaves out a portion. The repertoire holds tens of thousands of clones, with 84% as singletons. The source was PBMCs, collected around atezolizumab (anti-PD-L1) treatment. These receptors all stem from a man in his 60s with urothelial cancer. CDR3s include the opening cysteine and the closing phenylalanine or tryptophan. A D gene is named only where the DNA matches it firmly.

v_call d_call cdr3_aa
TRBV10-2 . CASSTNAEGGYTF
TRBV28 TRBD2 CASRGTSGRVSYNEQFF
TRBV30 . CAWNLLGGLGEQYF
TRBV6-6 TRBD1 CASLRDRGVNEQFF
TRBV19 TRBD2 CASRSLAGGISFF
TRBV15 . CATSRSTGTYEQFF
TRBV28 TRBD1 CASRSSGQGNYEQYF
TRBV7-9 TRBD1 CASSEQDRVKAFF
TRBV7-9 . CASSLEGGETQYF
TRBV7-3 TRBD1 CASSFLPGQGYEQYF
TRBV7-2 . CASSLGVVGGQPQHF
TRBV19 TRBD1 CASSPRQGGGYGYTF
TRBV18 TRBD1 CASSPQNRGQETQYF
TRBV7-2 . CASSGEGRRSNQPQHF
TRBV20-1 . CSARGATEAFF
TRBV4-1 TRBD2 CASSQVGGTSGLNEQFF
TRBV30 TRBD2 CAWSDSGSHNTGELFF
TRBV29-1 . CSVAGNSYEQYF
TRBV25-1 . CASSGQYYNEQFF
TRBV7-2 . CASSPRRVDGYTF
TRBV6-1 TRBD2 CASSEAGLAQETQYF
TRBV7-2 . CASSLAGGANQPQHF
TRBV7-2 . CASSISAADTQYF
TRBV7-3 . CASSSSGGGGTEAFF
TRBV5-1 TRBD1 CASSWSGQGTEAFF
TRBV6-1 . CASSEGGLRHTEAFF
TRBV9 TRBD2 CASSAGTSGTYEQYF
TRBV14 TRBD2 CASSQWLLAGGEQYF
TRBV19 . CASSIGQGSTEAFF
TRBV5-8 . CASSVTSPGELFF
TRBV7-2 TRBD1 CASSFTGVSYEQYF
TRBV28 . CASSYLLRTRGYEQYF
TRBV7-3 . CASSLVGVLGNEQFF
TRBV28 . CASSFSGNTDEQYF
TRBV18 TRBD2 CASSRYFELAGNYNEQFF
TRBV7-6 TRBD2 CASSLLAGDGETQYF
TRBV9 TRBD1 CASSAGGWETQYF
TRBV11-2 . CASSLEAGDEQYF
TRBV19 TRBD1 CASSTAGGKGYTF
TRBV15 TRBD1 CATSRDGRGQTEAFF
TRBV6-4 . CASSVDVGALGYTF